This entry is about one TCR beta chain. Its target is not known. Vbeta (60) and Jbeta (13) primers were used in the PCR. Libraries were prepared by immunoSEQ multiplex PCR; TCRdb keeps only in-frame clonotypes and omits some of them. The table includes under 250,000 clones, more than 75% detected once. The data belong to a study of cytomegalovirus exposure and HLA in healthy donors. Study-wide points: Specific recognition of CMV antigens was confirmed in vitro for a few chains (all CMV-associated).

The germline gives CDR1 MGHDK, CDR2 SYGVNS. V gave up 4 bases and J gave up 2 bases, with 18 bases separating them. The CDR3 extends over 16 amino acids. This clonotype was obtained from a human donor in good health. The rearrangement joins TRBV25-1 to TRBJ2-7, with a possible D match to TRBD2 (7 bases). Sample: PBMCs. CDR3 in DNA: TGTGCCAGCAGTGTTAACAGGGCGGGGGTCGCCTACGAGCAGTACTTC. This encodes CASSVNRAGVAYEQYF.